Presented here are 32 T cell receptor beta chains from one specimen sequenced in a study of a mutant IDH1 vaccine in newly diagnosed glioma. TCRdb's copy holds only in-frame clones and misses some; the assay was immunoSEQ multiplex PCR. This table holds about 92,000 clones, under 90% found once. As to time point: baseline, week 1 (first vaccination visit). Treatment: pre-vaccination baseline after standard-of-care therapy. The input for sequencing was PBMCs, taken from a glioma patient treated with radiotherapy, temozolomide or both. The receptors shown here come from a woman in her fifties or sixties with glioma.

The chain employs TRBV9 and TRBJ2-7; TRBD2 matches 7 bases. The germline V gene encodes CDR1 SGDLS and CDR2 YYNGEE. With 1 base clipped from V and 5 bases from J, the junction kept 6 bases outside the gene matches. There are 14 residues in the CDR3. Here the CDR3 DNA reads TGTGCCAGCAGCGTATGGGAGGGAACGGACGAGCAGTACTTC. It codes for CASSVWEGTDEQYF.

This clone was seen a handful of times. V gene TRBV2 combines with J gene TRBJ2-7; 13 bases line up with TRBD2. J was trimmed by 3 bases and V by 6 bases; bases with no gene match: 11. From germline, CDR1 is SNHLY and CDR2 FYNNEI. The CDR3 has 17 residues. The CDR3 is CASSPLGLAGEVYEQYF. The CDR3 region has the DNA TGTGCCAGCAGCCCCCTCGGACTAGCGGGGGAGGTCTACGAGCAGTACTTC.

This chain connects TRBV19 to TRBJ2-2, with D possibly matching TRBD2 (5 bases). The V and J ends lost 1 base and 2 bases respectively, with 8 bases between them. Germline CDR1 reads LNHDA; CDR2 reads SQIVND (reference sequence). This CDR3 comprises 15 residues. The CDR3, as DNA: TGTGCCAGTAGTATAGCTGCGGGTAACACCGGGGAGCTGTTTTTT. Amino acid sequence: CASSIAAGNTGELFF.

The V gene is TRBV10-3, the J gene TRBJ2-1, with TRBD1 matching over 8 bases. Germline CDR1 ENHRY, CDR2 SYGVKD. CDR3 length: 14 amino acids. Trimming cost V 8 bases and J 6 bases; bases outside gene matches: 9. CDR3 amino acids: CAIRETGVGNEQFF. CDR3 DNA: TGTGCCATCCGAGAGACAGGGGTGGGCAATGAGCAGTTCTTC.

This sequence joins TRBV9 and TRBJ2-7, with D unresolved. The V end lost 1 base, the J end lost 3 bases, and 8 bases lay between the germline ends. CDR1 is SGDLS, CDR2 YYNGEE, per germline. The CDR3 loop spans 13 amino acids. The CDR3, as DNA: TGTGCCAGCAGCGTAAATTCCAACTACGAGCAGTACTTC. Translated, it gives CASSVNSNYEQYF.

The rearrangement links TRBV19 to TRBJ1-2; no reliable D call. Germline CDR1 and CDR2: LNHDA and SQIVND (reference sequence). The ends were cut back, 4 bases at V and 8 bases at J, with 17 bases in the middle. This CDR3 comprises 14 residues. The CDR3 DNA reads TGTGCCAGTAGTACACCCCCCGGGAAGTACGGCTACACCTTC. The encoded protein is CASSTPPGKYGYTF. The variable domain in full, with the rest retrieved from reference TRBV19 and TRBJ1-2, is DGGITQSPKYLFRKEGQNVTLSCEQNLNHDAMYWYRQDPGQGLRLIYYSQIVNDFQKGDIAEGYSVSREKKESFPLTVTSAQKNPTAFYLCASSTPPGKYGYTFGSGTRLTVV.

The V gene is TRBV7-9, the J gene TRBJ2-7; D might be TRBD2 (6 bases). CDR1 SEHNR and CDR2 FQNEAQ come from the germline V gene (reference sequence). The CDR3 covers 15 residues. V lost 6 bases to trimming and J lost 2 bases, with 17 bases between them. CDR3 DNA sequence: TGTGCCAGCAGTTTGACCGGGACTTTTACCTACGAGCAGTACTTC. It codes for CASSLTGTFTYEQYF.

The CDR3 DNA reads as TGCGCCAGCAGCTTGGGGACATCCATAACCATTCAACCCCCCTATGGCTACACCTTC. It codes for CASSLGTSITIQPPYGYTF. The genes are TRBV5-1 and TRBJ1-2; possibly TRBD1 for D (5 bases). Germline CDR1 and CDR2: SGHRS and YFSETQ. The germline V and J ends were trimmed by 0 bases and 4 bases, with 25 bases remaining between them. CDR3 length: 19 residues.

The CDR3 sequence: CATREGSSGNTIYF. CDR3 nucleotides: TGCGCCACCCGAGAGGGTAGCTCTGGAAACACCATATATTTT. The chain has TRBV5-1 and TRBJ1-3; no definite D call. This CDR3 comprises 14 residues. The V gene lost 9 bases and the J gene lost 0 bases, with 13 bases spanning the gap. Per the germline V gene, CDR1 is SGHRS and CDR2 is YFSETQ.

The count of this clone is one. The chain carries TRBV4-1 and TRBJ2-3; 9 nucleotides agree with TRBD1. Germline V lookup: CDR1 MGHRA, CDR2 YSYEKL. With 2 bases clipped from V and 1 base from J, the junction kept 7 bases outside the gene matches. The CDR3 loop spans 17 amino acids. The CDR3 protein is CASSQSGTGYGTDTQYF. In DNA form, the CDR3 reads TGCGCCAGCAGCCAATCTGGGACAGGGTATGGCACAGATACGCAGTATTTT.

V and J are TRBV27 and TRBJ2-3, with no clear D. The CDR3 covers 11 residues. Between the trimmed V and J ends, which lost 6 bases and 5 bases, there was a span of 6 bases. Per germline, CDR1 MNHEY and CDR2 SMNVEV (reference sequence). CDR3 nucleotides: TGTGCCAGCAGCACTAAAGATACGCAGTATTTT. Its protein product is CASSTKDTQYF.

CDR3 residues: CASSHGLVFYEQYF. In nucleotides, the CDR3 is TGCGCCAGCAGCCACGGACTAGTTTTCTACGAGCAGTACTTC. The chain recombines TRBV4-3 with TRBJ2-7; 7 nucleotides match TRBD2. The CDR3 contains 14 residues. Trimming cost V 3 bases and J 3 bases; bases outside gene matches: 5. Germline CDR1 and CDR2: LGHNA and YSLEER.

This clone was counted between two and nine times. This chain links TRBV5-1 with TRBJ1-1, with TRBD1 matching 8 bases. This CDR3 contains 13 residues. CDR1 is SGHRS and CDR2 is YFSETQ in the germline V gene. Germline trimming cut 2 bases from V and 8 bases from J; bases unmatched to any gene: 5. The CDR3 nucleotides are TGCGCCAGCAGCTTAGACAGGGGAGGGGAAGCTTTCTTT. As protein: CASSLDRGGEAFF.

The chain joins TRBV2 to TRBJ2-5; 10 bases match TRBD1. Germline CDR1 SNHLY, CDR2 FYNNEI. J lost 4 bases, V lost 6 bases, and 11 bases had no gene match. The CDR3 is 16 amino acids. The CDR3 DNA reads TGTGCCAGCAGATTTGCCGGGACAGGGGAACGAGAGACCCAGTACTTC. Translating it yields CASRFAGTGERETQYF.

The chain combines TRBV5-6 with TRBJ2-1; a weak D match, TRBD1 (5 bases). CDR1 is SGHDT, CDR2 YYEEEE, per germline. The CDR3 spans 13 residues. Trimming removed 0 bases at V and 4 bases at J, with 5 bases between. CDR3 region: CASSLDRYNEQFF. DNA of the CDR3: TGTGCCAGCAGCTTGGACAGGTACAATGAGCAGTTCTTC.

V is TRBV4-2 and J is TRBJ1-2, with D maybe TRBD1 (6 bases). The CDR3 runs 15 residues. Trimming removed 1 base at V and 8 bases at J, with 17 bases between. The germline V gene has CDR1 LGHNA and CDR2 YNFKEQ. The CDR3 here is CASSQVTDRHMGYTF. The CDR3 nucleotides are TGTGCCAGCAGCCAAGTAACTGACAGGCACATGGGCTACACCTTC.

The chain couples TRBV9 to TRBJ2-1, with 10 bases lining up with TRBD2. The CDR3 runs 18 residues. After removal of 0 bases from V and 7 bases from J, the junction contained 13 bases not matched to a gene. CDR1 SGDLS and CDR2 YYNGEE come from the germline V gene. CDR3: CASSVAPGGSGGANEQFF. CDR3 coding DNA: TGTGCCAGCAGCGTAGCCCCCGGTGGGAGCGGGGGGGCAAATGAGCAGTTCTTC.

V is TRBV21-1 and J is TRBJ2-7; the DNA was not compared with TRBD2, the D call given in the table. TRBV21-1 is shown as a pseudogene. This CDR3 is built from 14 residues. The CDR3 sequence is CATTEGRDLTGKYF. The CDR3, as DNA: TGTGCCACCACTGAGGGTCGGGACTTAACGGGGAAGTACTTC.

This chain links TRBV12-5 with TRBJ1-3; the D is unclear. Germline CDR1 reads LGHNT; CDR2 reads FRNRAP. The CDR3 is 13 residues long. V lost 4 bases and J lost 4, with 8 bases in between. CDR3 amino acids: CASGSGVGNTIYF. DNA for the CDR3: TGTGCTAGTGGTTCCGGGGTGGGAAACACCATATATTTT.

The chain combines TRBV18 with TRBJ1-3, with D possibly being TRBD1 (6 bases). This CDR3 contains 16 residues. Germline CDR1 KGHSH, CDR2 LQKENI. V lost 7 bases, J lost 0 bases, and 16 bases lay in between. The CDR3 DNA follows: TGTGCCAGCTTCACGAGGCGGACAGACTCTGGAAACACCATATATTTT. This sequence encodes CASFTRRTDSGNTIYF.

The CDR3 bases are TGTGCCAGCTCAACAGGGTCACGCACTGAAGCTTTCTTT. Its translation: CASSTGSRTEAFF. The chain couples TRBV18 to TRBJ1-1; perhaps TRBD1 as D (6 bases). Germline lookup yields CDR1 KGHSH and CDR2 LQKENI. CDR3 length equals 13 residues. V gave up 5 bases and J gave up 4 bases, with 11 bases separating them.

V is TRBV5-8 and J is TRBJ2-1; 10 positions match TRBD1. Losses at the gene ends were 3 bases for V and 7 bases for J; bases not matched to a gene: 7. Germline V gene sequence: CDR1 SGHTS, CDR2 YDEGEE. The CDR3 consists of 15 residues. The CDR3 bases are TGTGCCAGCAGCTCTGGGACAGGGGAGTGGAATGAGCAGTTCTTC. Protein: CASSSGTGEWNEQFF.

The rearrangement links TRBV7-9 to TRBJ1-5; no clear D. Trimming stripped 1 base from V and 8 bases from J, with 9 bases between. This CDR3 has 13 amino acids. The germline gives CDR1 SEHNR, CDR2 FQNEAQ (reference sequence). DNA of the CDR3: TGTGCCAGCAGCTTAGAGGGTAACAAGCCCCAGCATTTT. This codes for CASSLEGNKPQHF.

This clone has more than one count but fewer than ten. V gene TRBV7-9 combines with J gene TRBJ1-1; D unresolved. V lost 1 base and J lost 10, with 10 bases in between. The CDR3 contains 12 residues. Per the germline V gene, CDR1 is SEHNR and CDR2 is FQNEAQ (reference sequence). CDR3: CASSLEEWLAFF. As DNA, the CDR3 is TGTGCCAGCAGCTTAGAGGAATGGTTAGCTTTCTTT.

The rearrangement uses TRBV19 and TRBJ2-7; a possible D gene is TRBD1 (6 bases). Trimming pared 5 bases from V and 6 bases from J, leaving 17 bases between. This CDR3 is 14 amino acids long. Per the germline V gene, CDR1 is LNHDA and CDR2 is SQIVND (reference sequence). CDR3 sequence: CASSVSTGRSEQYF. The CDR3 coding sequence is TGTGCCAGTAGTGTCTCTACAGGGAGAAGCGAGCAGTACTTC.

V is TRBV6-5 and J is TRBJ2-5; 14 positions match TRBD2. The J segment lost 9 bases and the V segment lost 2 bases, leaving 5 bases of the junction unmatched. CDR3 length: 15 residues. Germline V gives CDR1 MNHEY, CDR2 SVGAGI. The CDR3 sequence: CASSYPTSGGASQYF. The CDR3, as DNA: TGTGCCAGCAGTTACCCGACTAGCGGGGGGGCGTCCCAGTACTTC.

In this sample, this clone turned up a few times. This sequence joins TRBV2 and TRBJ1-2; D gene ambiguous. With 4 bases removed from V and 7 bases from J, the gap between germline ends came to 10 bases. Germline CDR1 SNHLY, CDR2 FYNNEI. This CDR3 is built from 12 residues. The CDR3 protein is CASSVDLGGYTF. CDR3 in DNA: TGTGCCAGCAGTGTAGACTTGGGTGGCTACACCTTC. Filled out from reference TRBV2 and TRBJ1-2, the complete variable domain reads EPEVTQTPSHQVTQMGQEVILRCVPISNHLYFYWYRQILGQKVEFLVSFYNNEISEKSEIFDDQFSVERPDGSNFTLKIRSTKLEDSAMYFCASSVDLGGYTFGSGTRLTVV.

This clone has just one count. The chain uses TRBV2 and TRBJ2-5; D is uncertain. CDR1 is SNHLY, CDR2 FYNNEI, per germline. CDR3 size: 13 residues. Trimming cost V 5 bases and J 5 bases, with 12 bases left between them. CDR3 sequence reads: CASSWATMETQYF. The CDR3 DNA sequence: TGTGCCAGCAGTTGGGCCACCATGGAGACCCAGTACTTC.

This clone has just one count. The rearrangement joins TRBV5-6 to TRBJ2-7; D unresolved. The CDR3 covers 12 residues. The germline CDR1 and CDR2 sequences are SGHDT and YYEEEE. The ends were cut back, 3 bases at V and 4 bases at J, with 8 bases in the middle. The CDR3 sequence is CASSWQDYEQYF. The CDR3 nucleotides are TGTGCCAGCAGCTGGCAGGATTACGAGCAGTACTTC.

This chain links TRBV19 with TRBJ2-7; the D is unclear. Germline V CDR1 and CDR2: LNHDA, SQIVND (reference sequence). V shed 3 bases and J shed 3 bases, with 12 bases lying between them. The CDR3 is made up of 14 amino acids. The CDR3 DNA follows: TGTGCCAGTAGTATCAGTCTTAGCCTCTACGAGCAGTACTTC. Translating it yields CASSISLSLYEQYF.

This chain uses TRBV7-2 with TRBJ1-1, with D unresolved. Trimming removed 1 base at V and 3 bases at J, with 6 bases between. The CDR3 has 13 amino acids. CDR1 and CDR2 (germline): SGHTA, FQGNSA. CDR3 DNA sequence: TGTGCCAGCAGCTTAGGCAGATACACTGAAGCTTTCTTT. Amino acid sequence: CASSLGRYTEAFF. The full variable domain, completed using reference TRBV7-2 and TRBJ1-1, is GAGVSQSPSNKVTEKGKDVELRCDPISGHTALYWYRQSLGQGLEFLIYFQGNSAPDKSGLPSDRFSAERTGGSVSTLTIQRTQQEDSAVYLCASSLGRYTEAFFGQGTRLTVV.

The V and J genes are TRBV5-5 and TRBJ1-1; D remains ambiguous. Germline V gene lookup returns CDR1 SGHKS and CDR2 YYEKEE (reference sequence). The CDR3 runs to 11 residues. The V and J ends lost 3 bases and 11 bases respectively, with 11 bases between them. The CDR3 sequence: CASSSLAVAFF. The DNA of the CDR3 is TGTGCCAGCAGCTCTCTTGCAGTGGCTTTCTTT.